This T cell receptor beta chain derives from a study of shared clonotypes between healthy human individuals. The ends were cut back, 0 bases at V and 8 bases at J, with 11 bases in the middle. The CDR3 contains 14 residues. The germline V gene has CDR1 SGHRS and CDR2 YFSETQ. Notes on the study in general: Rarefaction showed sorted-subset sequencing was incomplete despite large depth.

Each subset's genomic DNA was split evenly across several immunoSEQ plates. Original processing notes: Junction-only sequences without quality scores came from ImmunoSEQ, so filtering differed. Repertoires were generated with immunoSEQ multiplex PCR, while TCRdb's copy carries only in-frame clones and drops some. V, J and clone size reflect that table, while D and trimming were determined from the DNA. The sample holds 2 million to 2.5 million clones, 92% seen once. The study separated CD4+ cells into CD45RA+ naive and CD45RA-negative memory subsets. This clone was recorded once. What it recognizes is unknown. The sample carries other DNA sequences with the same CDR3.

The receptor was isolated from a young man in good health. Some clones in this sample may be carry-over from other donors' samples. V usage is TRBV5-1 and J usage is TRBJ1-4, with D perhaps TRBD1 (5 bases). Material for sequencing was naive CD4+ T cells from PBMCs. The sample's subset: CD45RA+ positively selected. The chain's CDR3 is CASSLAGGGEKLFF. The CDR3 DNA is TGCGCCAGCAGCTTGGCGGGGGGAGGCGAAAAACTGTTTTTT.